Each of the 29 T cell receptor beta chains below was sequenced from the same sample in a study of tumor-infiltrating lymphocytes in primary liver carcinoma. RNA and DNA were co-extracted from approximately 20-30 mg of unsorted bulk tissue. Starting material of approximately 500 ng total RNA yielded TCR beta cDNA via a constant-region primer. Nested multiplex PCR, run for three rounds with slightly modified ARM-PCR, yielded TCR beta libraries. TRBV1-TRBV30 forward and Cbeta reverse primers drove the first two approximately 10-cycle rounds. MiXCR was run by TCRdb on the multiplex PCR reads, yielding one entry per CDR3 protein. Of roughly 100,000 distinct CDR3 sequences listed, approximately 82% were seen once; the top ten hold about 20%. Sequencing was done on a sample of liver tumor tissue from sampling region 3. Subset given: tumor region T3, left-lateral pole. These receptors were collected from a man in his forties with primary liver carcinoma and hepatitis B virus infection.

This chain joins TRBV5-4 and TRBJ1-5; 7 bases map to TRBD1. Germline V gene sequence: CDR1 SGHNT, CDR2 YYREEE (reference sequence). The CDR3 runs to 14 residues. CDR3 in DNA: TGTGTCAGTAGCCTAGGGGGCGTCGATCAGCCCCAGCATTTT. Its translation is CVSSLGGVDQPQHF.

As concerns this clonotype: The conserved closing phenylalanine or tryptophan is absent in this CDR3, likely reflecting a read error. CDR3 loop: CAGSRQRNTEAFS. CDR3 coding DNA: TGTGCCGGCAGCCGTCAGAGGAACACTGAAGCTTTCTCT. This chain uses TRBV7-8 with TRBJ1-1; D not resolved. CDR1 SGHVS and CDR2 FQNEAQ come from the germline V gene. The CDR3 extends over 13 amino acids.

The chain carries TRBV6-5 and TRBJ2-2, with D perhaps TRBD1 (6 bases). Trimming left V 6 bases short and J 1 base short, with 21 bases between. The CDR3 extends over 18 amino acids. From germline, CDR1 is MNHEY and CDR2 SVGAGI. CDR3 bases: TGTGCCAGCAGGAAGGGACAAGGGTTTGAGTTGAACACCGGGGAGCTGTTTTTT. Amino acids: CASRKGQGFELNTGELFF.

In the case of this clonotype: As the CDR3 is not closed by the conserved phenylalanine or tryptophan, this likely results from a read error. J is TRBJ2-6 and V is TRBV7-9, with D maybe TRBD1 (5 bases). Looked up from germline, CDR1 is SEHNR and CDR2 is FQNEAQ (reference sequence). CDR3 length: 15 residues. CDR3 sequence (DNA): TGTGCCAGCAAGGGCAGGGCCTCTGTGGCCAACGTCCTGACTTCC. This translates into CASKGRASVANVLTS.

As for this clonotype: Germline and junction disagree at one end, which may indicate a read error. V is TRBV6-2 or TRBV6-3 and J is TRBJ1-1; no definite D call. CDR1 is MNHEY and CDR2 is SVGEGT in the germline V gene. This CDR3 spans 13 amino acids. CDR3 in DNA: TGTGCCTGCCGACTGACGGAAAACACTAAAGCTTTCTTT. This encodes CACRLTENTKAFF.

Remarks on this clonotype: The conserved closing phenylalanine or tryptophan is absent in this CDR3, likely reflecting a read error. The limits of the CDR3 on the DNA are not certain, so only TCRdb's listed CDR3 is given. The chain employs TRBV6-2 or TRBV6-3 and TRBJ2-7; TRBD2, the D gene given by the table, was not confirmed from the DNA. The CDR3 is made up of 14 amino acids, end residues included. Germline values: CDR1 MNHEY, CDR2 SVGEGT. This CDR3 reads CASNSLLADYEQYL.

The V and J genes are TRBV11-1 and TRBJ2-4, with 10 bases that match TRBD2. The germline V gene encodes CDR1 SGHAT and CDR2 FQDESV (reference sequence). The CDR3 spans 17 residues. This CDR3 reads CISSSPGTSGTKNIQYF. The CDR3 region has the DNA TGTATCAGCAGCTCTCCCGGAACTAGCGGGACCAAAAACATTCAGTACTTC.

V and J are TRBV2 and TRBJ2-2, with D perhaps TRBD1 (6 bases). Trimming removed 7 bases from V and 7 bases from J, with 16 bases in between. Germline V CDR1 and CDR2: SNHLY, FYNNEI. The CDR3 contains 14 residues. The CDR3: CASTGMGALGELFF. CDR3 nucleotide sequence: TGTGCCAGCACTGGTATGGGGGCGCTCGGGGAGCTGTTTTTT.

This rearrangement joins TRBV19 to TRBJ2-7, with 13 positions matching TRBD2. V shed 5 bases and J 3 bases; nucleotides not matched to a gene: 1. Germline values: CDR1 LNHDA, CDR2 SQIVND (reference sequence). There are 14 residues in the CDR3. CDR3 amino acids: CASSGLAGDYEQYF. Written as DNA, the CDR3 is TGTGCCAGTAGTGGACTAGCGGGAGACTACGAGCAGTACTTC.

Notes on this clonotype: One end of the junction varies from germline; a read error may be responsible. The genes are TRBV11-2 and TRBJ2-1; D possibly corresponds to TRBD2 (6 bases). CDR3 length equals 14 residues. The germline V gene has CDR1 SGHAT and CDR2 FQNNGV. The CDR3 is CTSSTGTYYIEQFF. CDR3 sequence (DNA): TGTACCAGCAGCACCGGGACTTACTACATTGAGCAGTTCTTC. Full variable domain (remainder filled in from reference TRBV11-2 and TRBJ2-1): EAGVAQSPRYKIIEKRQSVAFWCNPISGHATLYWYQQILGQGPKLLIQFQNNGVVDDSQLPKDRFSAERLKGVDSTLKIQPAKLEDSAVYLCTSSTGTYYIEQFFGPGTRLTVL.

For this clonotype: Given the absence of the conserved phenylalanine or tryptophan at the CDR3 end, a read error is likely. It is unclear where the CDR3 begins or ends on the DNA, so no DNA is shown, and the CDR3 is as TCRdb lists it. The chain uses TRBV11-1 and TRBJ2-2; the tabulated D call, TRBD1, remains unverified against the DNA. The CDR3 extends over 15 residues, inclusive of both ends. Germline CDR1 SGHAT, CDR2 FQDESV (reference sequence). The CDR3 is CASSYTGPFSGELYS.

This clonotype was counted a single time. The CDR3 end shows no conserved phenylalanine or tryptophan, and so a read error is likely. Because the CDR3's place on the DNA is in doubt, the DNA is left out and the CDR3 is given as listed by TCRdb. The rearrangement links TRBV11-2 to TRBJ2-7; the listed D gene, TRBD1, was not tested against the DNA. The CDR3 extends over 15 residues, inclusive of both ends. Germline V gives CDR1 SGHAT, CDR2 FQNNGV. This CDR3 reads CASSLRWTVEDEKYL.

This clonotype was picked up one time. This chain links TRBV6-1 with TRBJ2-1, with D possibly TRBD2 on 6 matching bases. V lost 9 bases and J lost 7, with 19 bases in between. The CDR3 spans 14 residues. CDR1 and CDR2 (germline): MNHNS, SASEGT. Here the CDR3 DNA reads TGTGCCAGTAGAGGTTATATCGGGAGAAATGAGCAGTTCTTC. It translates to CASRGYIGRNEQFF.

In regard to this clonotype: One end of the junction is discordant with germline, which a read error may explain. The J gene is TRBJ2-3, the V gene TRBV6-4; 7 bases agree with TRBD2. The CDR3 has 14 residues. Germline V gene lookup returns CDR1 MRHNA and CDR2 SNTAGT. CDR3 region: CTSSDLAGTDMHYF. CDR3 coding DNA: TGTACCAGCAGTGACTTAGCGGGCACAGATATGCATTATTTT.

In regard to this clonotype: Since a much larger clone is just one base distant, this may be a read error. The rearrangement joins TRBV5-1 to TRBJ2-7, with 10 positions matching TRBD2. There are 16 residues in the CDR3. Trimming took 5 bases from V and 0 from J; bases not matched to a gene: 8. CDR1 is SGHRS and CDR2 is YFSETQ in the germline V gene. Here the CDR3 DNA reads TGCGCCAGCAGTTCCGGGACTAGCGAGTTCTCCTACGAGCAGTACTTC. It specifies CASSSGTSEFSYEQYF.

A note on this clonotype: In this CDR3 the conserved last residue, phenylalanine or tryptophan, is missing, so a read error is likely. The chain is built from TRBV5-1 and TRBJ1-1, with D perhaps TRBD1 (6 bases). The length of the CDR3 is 15 residues. Germline V gene sequence: CDR1 SGHRS, CDR2 YFSETQ. The V and J ends lost 1 base and 6 bases respectively, with 16 bases between them. The CDR3, as DNA: TGCGCCAGCAGCTTGAAGGAGGGTAGGGGGTCTGAAGCTTTCTAT. Encoded protein: CASSLKEGRGSEAFY.

The chain recombines TRBV29-1 with TRBJ2-5; 8 bases agree with TRBD2. CDR3 size: 14 residues. Looked up from germline, CDR1 is SQVTM and CDR2 is ANQGSEA. Written as DNA, the CDR3 is TGCAGTGACCTCAGGAGCGGGAGTGTGGGGACCCAGTACTTC. Protein product: CSDLRSGSVGTQYF.

Comment on this clonotype: The junction does not match germline at one end; this may be a read error. V gene TRBV29-1 combines with J gene TRBJ1-5; D gene unclear. From germline, CDR1 is SQVTM and CDR2 ANQGSEA. The CDR3 extends over 11 amino acids. DNA for the CDR3: TGCAACGTTGGAATCAATCAGCCCCAGCATTTT. It specifies CNVGINQPQHF.

With respect to this clonotype: One end of the junction is discordant with germline, which a read error may explain. This chain connects TRBV5-4 to TRBJ2-7; D is unclear. Germline V lookup: CDR1 SGHNT, CDR2 YYREEE (reference sequence). This CDR3 contains 12 residues. CDR3 sequence reads: CASSPPLAEQYF. The CDR3 region has the DNA TGTGCCAGCAGCCCCCCGCTGGCCGAGCAATACTTC.

In regard to this clonotype: A read error may account for a junction end that differs from germline. The chain links TRBV14 to TRBJ2-1; 8 bases align to TRBD2. The CDR3 is 16 residues long. The germline CDR1 and CDR2 sequences are SGHDN and FVKESK. CDR3: CASSVVAGCVNNEQFF. CDR3 coding DNA: TGTGCGAGCAGTGTCGTAGCGGGATGCGTAAACAATGAGCAGTTCTTC.

Comments on this clonotype: The CDR3 end shows no conserved phenylalanine or tryptophan, and so a read error is likely. The chain is built from TRBV28 and TRBJ1-1, with D uncertain. The CDR3 runs 16 residues. Per the germline V gene, CDR1 is MDHEN and CDR2 is SYDVKM. V was trimmed by 6 bases and J by 0 bases, leaving 17 bases between them. The CDR3: CASRRTGITLNTEAFY. As DNA, the CDR3 is TGTGCCAGCAGGAGAACGGGGATAACATTGAACACTGAAGCTTTCTAT.

Concerning this clonotype itself: An end of the junction differs from the germline gene, which may be a read error. The CDR3 is CTSSSGVGVVNYGYTF. The CDR3 nucleotides are TGTACCAGCAGTTCCGGGGTTGGGGTCGTAAACTATGGCTACACCTTC. This chain links TRBV6-5 with TRBJ1-2, with D hard to call. Germline loops: CDR1 MNHEY, CDR2 SVGAGI. The CDR3 runs 16 residues.

This clonotype was picked up one time. Its ends do not fully match the called genes, so a read error is possible. The CDR3 protein is CACSRTDTQYF. CDR3 in DNA: TGTGCCTGCAGCCGTACAGATACGCAGTATTTT. The V call is TRBV6-1, the J call TRBJ2-3; D gene unclear. The germline gives CDR1 MNHNS, CDR2 SASEGT. CDR3 length equals 11 residues.

Written as DNA, the CDR3 is TGTGTTACCTCTGGGACTCCCCGGGCCGAGGAGCAGTACTTC. Its translation: CVTSGTPRAEEQYF. V gene TRBV19 combines with J gene TRBJ2-7; D perhaps matches TRBD2 (6 bases). Germline loops: CDR1 LNHDA, CDR2 SQIVND (reference sequence). The CDR3 length is 14 residues.

With regard to this clonotype: The germline gene is not matched at one end of the junction; a read error may be the cause. V usage is TRBV4-2 and J usage is TRBJ2-6; 9 bases align to TRBD1. Germline values: CDR1 LGHNA, CDR2 YNFKEQ. The CDR3 is 22 amino acids. The CDR3 DNA sequence: TGTGCCAGTAGGCAAGAAGGTTCGGGACAGGGCCTAATCCAATCTGGGGCCAAGGTCCTGACTTTC. Its translation is CASRQEGSGQGLIQSGAKVLTF.

As DNA, the CDR3 is TGCAGCACCGGAGGGGGAGCGAATAAGTCCCAGCATTTT. Its translation is CSTGGGANKSQHF. This sequence joins TRBV29-1 and TRBJ1-5; D perhaps matches TRBD1 (6 bases). This CDR3 contains 13 residues. V was trimmed by 8 bases and J by 11 bases, leaving 22 bases between them. Germline lookup yields CDR1 SQVTM and CDR2 ANQGSEA.

This clonotype was seen ten or more times. The chain couples TRBV6-5 to TRBJ2-5; D gene unclear. Trimming stripped 4 bases from V and 5 bases from J, with 8 bases between. CDR3 length: 12 residues. Germline V gene sequence: CDR1 MNHEY, CDR2 SVGAGI. CDR3 protein: CASSSPGETQYF. The CDR3 nucleotides are TGTGCCAGCAGTTCCCCTGGGGAGACCCAGTACTTC.

As concerns this clonotype: A read error may account for a junction end that differs from germline. This chain links TRBV6-2 or TRBV6-3 with TRBJ2-7; TRBD1 matches at 9 bases. The CDR3 is 17 residues long. Germline V CDR1 and CDR2: MNHEY, SVGEGT. CDR3 sequence (DNA): TGTGCCAGCAGTTCCCAATCCCCCGGGACAGGGATGTACGAGTACTATTTC. The encoded protein is CASSSQSPGTGMYEYYF.

The rearrangement uses TRBV6-2 or TRBV6-3 and TRBJ1-5, with 8 bases aligning to TRBD1. Trimming cost V 9 bases and J 4 bases; bases outside gene matches: 11. This CDR3 comprises 15 residues. CDR1 and CDR2 (germline): MNHEY, SVGEGT. The DNA for the CDR3 is TGTGCCAGTAGCCCATGGGACAGGATAAATCAGCCCCAGCATTTT. Amino acid sequence: CASSPWDRINQPQHF.